This paragraph covers one TCR beta chain sequence. This record belongs to a study of radiotherapy plus CTLA-4 blockade in lung cancer. The CDR3 has 15 residues. Per germline, CDR1 SQVTM and CDR2 ANQGSEA. V lost 7 bases and J lost 4, with 22 bases in between. Profiled with immunoSEQ multiplex PCR; TCRdb holds only in-frame clones, not every one. The table includes nearly 110,000 clones, under 90% detected once. The TCR sequence derives from a human donor with non-small cell lung cancer that progressed on radiotherapy plus ipilimumab. Some clones in this sample may be carry-over from other donors' samples. This specimen was peripheral blood, taken from a patient treated with radiotherapy plus ipilimumab. V usage is TRBV29-1 and J usage is TRBJ1-1; a possible D gene is TRBD1 (6 bases). The chain's CDR3 is CSAKSSTGWGTEAFF. The CDR3 nucleotides are TGCAGCGCCAAAAGTTCGACAGGTTGGGGCACTGAAGCTTTCTTT.